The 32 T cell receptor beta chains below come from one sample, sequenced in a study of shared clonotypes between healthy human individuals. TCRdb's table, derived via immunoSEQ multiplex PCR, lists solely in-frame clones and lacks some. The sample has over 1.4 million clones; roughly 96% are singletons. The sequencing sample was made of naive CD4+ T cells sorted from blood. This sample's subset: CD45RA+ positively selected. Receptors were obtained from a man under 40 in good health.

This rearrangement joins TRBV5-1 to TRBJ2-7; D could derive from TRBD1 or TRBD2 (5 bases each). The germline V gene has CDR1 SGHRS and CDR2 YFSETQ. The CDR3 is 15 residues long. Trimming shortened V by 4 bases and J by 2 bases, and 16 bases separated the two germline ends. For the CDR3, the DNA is TGCGCCAGCAGCCCGGATGGGACCCTAACCTACGAGCAGTACTTC. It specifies CASSPDGTLTYEQYF.

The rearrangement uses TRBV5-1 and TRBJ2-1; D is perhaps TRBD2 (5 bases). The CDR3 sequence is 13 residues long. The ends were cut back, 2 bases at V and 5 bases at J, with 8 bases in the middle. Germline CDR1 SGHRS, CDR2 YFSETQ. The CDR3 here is CASSFGLHNEQFF. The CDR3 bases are TGCGCCAGCAGCTTCGGACTCCACAATGAGCAGTTCTTC.

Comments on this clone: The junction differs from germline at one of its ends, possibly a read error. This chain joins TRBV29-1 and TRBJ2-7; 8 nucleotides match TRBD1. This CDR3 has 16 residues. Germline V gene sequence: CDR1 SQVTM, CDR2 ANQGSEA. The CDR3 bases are TGCAGCGTCAGAAAGGGACAGGAACCCCAACTTTACGAACAGTACTTC. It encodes CSVRKGQEPQLYEQYF.

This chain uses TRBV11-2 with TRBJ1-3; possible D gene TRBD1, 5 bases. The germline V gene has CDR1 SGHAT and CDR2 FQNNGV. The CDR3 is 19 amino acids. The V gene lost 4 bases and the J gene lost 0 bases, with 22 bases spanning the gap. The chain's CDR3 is CASSSTLLGGVGSGNTIYF. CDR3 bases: TGTGCCAGCAGCTCAACTCTTTTAGGAGGGGTCGGCTCTGGAAACACCATATATTTT. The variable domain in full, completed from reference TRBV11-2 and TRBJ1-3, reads EAGVAQSPRYKIIEKRQSVAFWCNPISGHATLYWYQQILGQGPKLLIQFQNNGVVDDSQLPKDRFSAERLKGVDSTLKIQPAKLEDSAVYLCASSSTLLGGVGSGNTIYFGEGSWLTVV.

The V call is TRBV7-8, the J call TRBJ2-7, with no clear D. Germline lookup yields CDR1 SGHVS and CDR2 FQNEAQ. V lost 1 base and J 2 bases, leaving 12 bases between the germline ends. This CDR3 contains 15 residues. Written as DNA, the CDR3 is TGTGCCAGCAGCTTAGAACGGACGGTAACCTACGAGCAGTACTTC. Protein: CASSLERTVTYEQYF.

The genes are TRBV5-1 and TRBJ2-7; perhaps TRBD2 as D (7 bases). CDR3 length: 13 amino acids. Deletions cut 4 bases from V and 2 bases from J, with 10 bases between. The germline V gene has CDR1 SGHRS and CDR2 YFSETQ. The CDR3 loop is CASSRGATYEQYF. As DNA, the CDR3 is TGCGCCAGCAGCCGGGGGGCCACCTACGAGCAGTACTTC.

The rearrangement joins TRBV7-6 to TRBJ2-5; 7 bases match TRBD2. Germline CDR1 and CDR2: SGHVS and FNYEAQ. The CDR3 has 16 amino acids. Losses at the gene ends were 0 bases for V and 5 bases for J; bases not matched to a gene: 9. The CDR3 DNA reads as TGTGCCAGCAGCTTAGCGGTGGGCGGGAGTGGGGAGACCCAGTACTTC. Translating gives CASSLAVGGSGETQYF.

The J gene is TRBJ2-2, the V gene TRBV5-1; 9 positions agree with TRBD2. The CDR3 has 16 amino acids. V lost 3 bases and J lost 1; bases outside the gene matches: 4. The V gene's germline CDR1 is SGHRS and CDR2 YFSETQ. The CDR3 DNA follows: TGCGCCAGCAGCTACCTAGCGGGAAAGAACACCGGGGAGCTGTTTTTT. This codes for CASSYLAGKNTGELFF.

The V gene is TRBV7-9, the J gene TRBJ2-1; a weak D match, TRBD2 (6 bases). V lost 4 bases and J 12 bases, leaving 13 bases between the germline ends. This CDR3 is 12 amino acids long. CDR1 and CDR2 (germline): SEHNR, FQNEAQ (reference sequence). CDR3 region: CASSSSLAWQFF. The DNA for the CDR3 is TGTGCCAGCAGCTCCAGCCTAGCGTGGCAGTTCTTC.

The CDR3 reads CASSQDSLAGSSDTQYF. The CDR3 bases are TGCGCCAGCAGCCAAGATTCACTAGCGGGAAGTTCAGATACGCAGTATTTT. The chain is built from TRBV4-1 and TRBJ2-3; 10 nucleotides match TRBD2. This CDR3 has 17 residues. With 0 bases clipped from V and 4 bases from J, the junction kept 7 bases outside the gene matches. Germline loops: CDR1 MGHRA, CDR2 YSYEKL.

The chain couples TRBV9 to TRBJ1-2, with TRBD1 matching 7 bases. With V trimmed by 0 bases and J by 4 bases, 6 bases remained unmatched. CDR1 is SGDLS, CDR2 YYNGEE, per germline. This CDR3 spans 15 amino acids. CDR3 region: CASSVGGQSIYGYTF. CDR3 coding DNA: TGTGCCAGCAGCGTAGGGGGACAGAGTATCTATGGCTACACCTTC.

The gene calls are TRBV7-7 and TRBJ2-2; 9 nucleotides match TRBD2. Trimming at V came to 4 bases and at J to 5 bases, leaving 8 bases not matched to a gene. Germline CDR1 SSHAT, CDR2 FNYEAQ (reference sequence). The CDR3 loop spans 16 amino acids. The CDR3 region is CASSSLAGVRTGELFF. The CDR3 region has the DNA TGTGCCAGCAGCTCCTTAGCGGGAGTTAGGACCGGGGAGCTGTTTTTT.

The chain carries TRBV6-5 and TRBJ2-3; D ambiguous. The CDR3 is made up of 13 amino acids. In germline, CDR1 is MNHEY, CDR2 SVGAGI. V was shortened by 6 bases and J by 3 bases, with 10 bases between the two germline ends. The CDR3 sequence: CASSPVGTDTQYF. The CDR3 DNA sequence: TGTGCCAGCAGCCCGGTGGGAACAGATACGCAGTATTTT.

The CDR3 nucleotides read TGTGCCAGCAGTACCAGGGGGAGCTCCTACGAGCAGTACTTC. Protein product: CASSTRGSSYEQYF. The chain carries TRBV6-5 and TRBJ2-7, with TRBD1 identical over 7 bases. V was pared by 5 bases and J by 0 bases, with 4 bases of the junction left unmatched. From germline, CDR1 is MNHEY and CDR2 SVGAGI. The CDR3 has 14 amino acids.

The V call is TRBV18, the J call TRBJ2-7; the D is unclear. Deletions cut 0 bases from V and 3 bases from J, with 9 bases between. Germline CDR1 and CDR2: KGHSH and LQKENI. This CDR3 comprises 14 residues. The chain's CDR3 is CASSPPTVGYEQYF. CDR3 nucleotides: TGTGCCAGCTCACCACCAACAGTGGGCTACGAGCAGTACTTC.

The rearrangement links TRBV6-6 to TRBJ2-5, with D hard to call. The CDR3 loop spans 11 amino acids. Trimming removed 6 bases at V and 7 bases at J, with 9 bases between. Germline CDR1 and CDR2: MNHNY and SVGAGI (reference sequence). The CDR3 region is CASSPAATQYF. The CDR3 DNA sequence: TGTGCCAGCAGCCCAGCAGCGACCCAGTACTTC.

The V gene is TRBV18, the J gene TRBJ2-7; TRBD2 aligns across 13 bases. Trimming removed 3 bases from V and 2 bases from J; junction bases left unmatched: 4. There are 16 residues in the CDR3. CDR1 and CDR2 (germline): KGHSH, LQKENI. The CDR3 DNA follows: TGTGCCAGCTCACCGACTAGCGGGGGGACCCCCTACGAGCAGTACTTC. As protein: CASSPTSGGTPYEQYF. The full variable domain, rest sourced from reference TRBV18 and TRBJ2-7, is NAGVMQNPRHLVRRRGQEARLRCSPMKGHSHVYWYRQLPEEGLKFMVYLQKENIIDESGMPKERFSAEFPKEGPSILRIQQVVRGDSAAYFCASSPTSGGTPYEQYFGPGTRLTVT.

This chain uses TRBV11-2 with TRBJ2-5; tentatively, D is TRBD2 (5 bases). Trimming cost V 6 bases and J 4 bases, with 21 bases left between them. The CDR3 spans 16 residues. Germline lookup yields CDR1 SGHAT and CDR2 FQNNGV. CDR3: CASSLRPVLGGETQYF. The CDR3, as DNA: TGTGCCAGCAGTCTAAGACCTGTCCTCGGAGGAGAGACCCAGTACTTC. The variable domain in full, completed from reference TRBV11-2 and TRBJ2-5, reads EAGVAQSPRYKIIEKRQSVAFWCNPISGHATLYWYQQILGQGPKLLIQFQNNGVVDDSQLPKDRFSAERLKGVDSTLKIQPAKLEDSAVYLCASSLRPVLGGETQYFGPGTRLLVL.

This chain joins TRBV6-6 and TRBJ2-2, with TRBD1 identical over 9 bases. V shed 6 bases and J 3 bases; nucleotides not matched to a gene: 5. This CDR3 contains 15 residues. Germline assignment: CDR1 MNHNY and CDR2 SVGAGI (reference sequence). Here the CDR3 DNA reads TGTGCCAGCAGGGGAGGACAGGGGCACACCGGGGAGCTGTTTTTT. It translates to CASRGGQGHTGELFF.

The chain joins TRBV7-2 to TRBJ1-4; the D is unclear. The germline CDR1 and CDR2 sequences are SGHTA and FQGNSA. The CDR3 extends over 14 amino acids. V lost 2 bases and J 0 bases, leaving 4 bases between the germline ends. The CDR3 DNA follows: TGTGCCAGCAGCTTAAAGGCAACTAATGAAAAACTGTTTTTT. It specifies CASSLKATNEKLFF.

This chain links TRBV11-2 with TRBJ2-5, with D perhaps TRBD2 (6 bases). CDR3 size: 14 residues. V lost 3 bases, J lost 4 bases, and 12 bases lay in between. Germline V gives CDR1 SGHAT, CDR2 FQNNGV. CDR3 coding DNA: TGTGCCAGCAGCTTCTCCGGGAGCCCAGAGACCCAGTACTTC. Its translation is CASSFSGSPETQYF.

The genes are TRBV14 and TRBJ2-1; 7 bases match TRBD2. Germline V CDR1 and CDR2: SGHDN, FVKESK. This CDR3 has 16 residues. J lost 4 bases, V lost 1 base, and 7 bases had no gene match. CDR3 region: CASSQGPRELYNEQFF. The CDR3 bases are TGTGCCAGCAGCCAAGGTCCGCGGGAGCTTTACAATGAGCAGTTCTTC.

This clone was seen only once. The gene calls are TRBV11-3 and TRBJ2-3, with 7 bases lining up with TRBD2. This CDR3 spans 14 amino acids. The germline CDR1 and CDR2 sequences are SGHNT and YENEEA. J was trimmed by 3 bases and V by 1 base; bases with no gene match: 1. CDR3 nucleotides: TGTGCCAGCAGCTTAGGTAGCGGGACAGATACGCAGTATTTT. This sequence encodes CASSLGSGTDTQYF.

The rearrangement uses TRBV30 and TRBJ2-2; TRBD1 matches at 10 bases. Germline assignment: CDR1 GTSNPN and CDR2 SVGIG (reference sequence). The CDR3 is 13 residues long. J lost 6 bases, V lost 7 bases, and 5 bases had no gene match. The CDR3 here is CAYADRGAGELFF. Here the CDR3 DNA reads TGTGCCTACGCGGACAGGGGGGCCGGGGAGCTGTTTTTT.

CDR3: CASSEPLYMDRGSSEKLFF. The CDR3 bases are TGCGCCAGCAGTGAGCCCCTTTACATGGACAGGGGATCCAGTGAAAAACTGTTTTTT. The rearrangement links TRBV10-1 to TRBJ1-4; 9 nucleotides agree with TRBD1. With V trimmed by 2 bases and J by 7 bases, 17 bases remained unmatched. Germline lookup yields CDR1 WNHNN and CDR2 SYGVQD (reference sequence). CDR3 size: 19 residues.

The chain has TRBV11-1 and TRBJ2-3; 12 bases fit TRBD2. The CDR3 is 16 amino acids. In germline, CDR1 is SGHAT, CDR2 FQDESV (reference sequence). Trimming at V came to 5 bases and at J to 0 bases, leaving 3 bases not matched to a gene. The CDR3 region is CASSNLAGGSTDTQYF. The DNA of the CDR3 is TGTGCCAGCAGCAACCTAGCGGGAGGGAGCACAGATACGCAGTATTTT. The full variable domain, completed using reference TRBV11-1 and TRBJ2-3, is EAEVAQSPRYKITEKSQAVAFWCDPISGHATLYWYRQILGQGPELLVQFQDESVVDDSQLPKDRFSAERLKGVDSTLKIQPAELGDSAMYLCASSNLAGGSTDTQYFGPGTRLTVL.

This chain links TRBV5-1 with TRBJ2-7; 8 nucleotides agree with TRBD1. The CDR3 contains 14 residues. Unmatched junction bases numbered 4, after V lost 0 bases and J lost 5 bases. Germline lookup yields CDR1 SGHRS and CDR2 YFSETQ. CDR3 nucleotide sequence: TGCGCCAGCAGCTTGGGGACAGGGTGGGACGAGCAGTACTTC. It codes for CASSLGTGWDEQYF.

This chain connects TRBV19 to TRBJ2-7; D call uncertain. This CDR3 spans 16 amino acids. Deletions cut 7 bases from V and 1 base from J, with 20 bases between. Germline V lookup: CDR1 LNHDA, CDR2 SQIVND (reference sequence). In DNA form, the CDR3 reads TGTGCCAGTACCTCAATTTGGCGCCGCGCATCCTACGAGCAGTACTTC. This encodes CASTSIWRRASYEQYF.

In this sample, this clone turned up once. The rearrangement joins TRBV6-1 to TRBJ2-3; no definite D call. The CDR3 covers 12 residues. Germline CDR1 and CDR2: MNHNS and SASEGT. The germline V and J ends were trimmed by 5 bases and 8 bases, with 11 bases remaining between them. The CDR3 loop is CASSPGTPTQYF. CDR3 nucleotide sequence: TGTGCCAGCAGTCCCGGAACACCTACGCAGTATTTT.

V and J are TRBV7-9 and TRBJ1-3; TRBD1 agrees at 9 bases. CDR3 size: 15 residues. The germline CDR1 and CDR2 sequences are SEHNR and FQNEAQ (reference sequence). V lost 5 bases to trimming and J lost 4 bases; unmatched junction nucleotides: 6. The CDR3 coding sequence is TGTGCCAGCAGCGCCCTGACAGGGGGGGGAAACACCATATATTTT. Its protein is CASSALTGGGNTIYF.

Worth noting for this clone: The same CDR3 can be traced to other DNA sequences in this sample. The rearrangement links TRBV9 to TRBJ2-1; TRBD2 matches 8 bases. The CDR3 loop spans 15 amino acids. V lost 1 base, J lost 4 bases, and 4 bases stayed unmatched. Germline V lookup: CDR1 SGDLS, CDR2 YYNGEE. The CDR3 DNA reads TGTGCCAGCAGCGTATCTAGCGGGTCATACAATGAGCAGTTCTTC. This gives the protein CASSVSSGSYNEQFF. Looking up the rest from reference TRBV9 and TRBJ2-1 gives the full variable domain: DSGVTQTPKHLITATGQRVTLRCSPRSGDLSVYWYQQSLDQGLQFLIQYYNGEERAKGNILERFSAQQFPDLHSELNLSSLELGDSALYFCASSVSSGSYNEQFFGPGTRLTVL.

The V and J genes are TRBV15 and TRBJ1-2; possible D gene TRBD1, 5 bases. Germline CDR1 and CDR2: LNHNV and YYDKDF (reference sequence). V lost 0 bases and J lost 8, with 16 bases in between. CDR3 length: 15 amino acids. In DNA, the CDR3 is TGTGCCACCAGCAGAGAGTTTCGGGGGTTGGGCGGCTACACCTTC. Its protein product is CATSREFRGLGGYTF.